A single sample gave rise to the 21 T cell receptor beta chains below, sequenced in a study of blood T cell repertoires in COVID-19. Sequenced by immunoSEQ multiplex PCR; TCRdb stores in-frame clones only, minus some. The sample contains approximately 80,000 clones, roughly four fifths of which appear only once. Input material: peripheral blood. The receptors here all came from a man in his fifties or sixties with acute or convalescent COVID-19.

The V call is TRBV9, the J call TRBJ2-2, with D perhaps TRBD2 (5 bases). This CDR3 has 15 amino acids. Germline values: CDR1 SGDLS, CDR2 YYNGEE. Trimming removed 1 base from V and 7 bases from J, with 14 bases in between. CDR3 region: CASSVNNVGSGELFF. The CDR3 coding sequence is TGTGCCAGCAGCGTAAATAACGTGGGGAGCGGGGAGCTGTTTTTT.

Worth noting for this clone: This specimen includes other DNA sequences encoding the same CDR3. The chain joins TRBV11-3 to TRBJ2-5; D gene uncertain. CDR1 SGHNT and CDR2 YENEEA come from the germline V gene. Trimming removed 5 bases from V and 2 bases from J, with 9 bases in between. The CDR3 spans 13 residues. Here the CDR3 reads CASSPRDQETQYF. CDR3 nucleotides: TGTGCCAGCAGCCCCCGCGATCAAGAGACCCAGTACTTC. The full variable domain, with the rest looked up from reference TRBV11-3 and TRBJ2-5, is EAGVVQSPRYKIIEKKQPVAFWCNPISGHNTLYWYLQNLGQGPELLIRYENEEAVDDSQLPKDRFSAERLKGVDSTLKIQPAELGDSAVYLCASSPRDQETQYFGPGTRLLVL.

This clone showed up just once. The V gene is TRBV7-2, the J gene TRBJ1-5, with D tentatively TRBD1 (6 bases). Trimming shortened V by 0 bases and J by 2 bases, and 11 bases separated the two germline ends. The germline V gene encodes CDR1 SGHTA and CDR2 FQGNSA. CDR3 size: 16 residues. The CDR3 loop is CASSLAAGVGNQPQHF. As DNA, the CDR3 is TGTGCCAGCAGCTTAGCGGCAGGGGTCGGCAATCAGCCCCAGCATTTT.

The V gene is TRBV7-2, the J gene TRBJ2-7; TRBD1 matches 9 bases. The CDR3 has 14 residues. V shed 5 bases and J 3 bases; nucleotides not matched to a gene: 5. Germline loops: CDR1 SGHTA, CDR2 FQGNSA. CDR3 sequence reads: CASSRGQGLYEQYF. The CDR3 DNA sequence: TGTGCCAGCAGCCGGGGACAGGGCCTCTACGAGCAGTACTTC.

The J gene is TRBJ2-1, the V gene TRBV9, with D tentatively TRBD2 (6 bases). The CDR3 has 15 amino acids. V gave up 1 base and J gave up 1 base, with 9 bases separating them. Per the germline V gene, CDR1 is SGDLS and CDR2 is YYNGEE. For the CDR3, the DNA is TGTGCCAGCAGCGTAAGACTAGTTTCCTACAATGAGCAGTTCTTC. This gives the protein CASSVRLVSYNEQFF.

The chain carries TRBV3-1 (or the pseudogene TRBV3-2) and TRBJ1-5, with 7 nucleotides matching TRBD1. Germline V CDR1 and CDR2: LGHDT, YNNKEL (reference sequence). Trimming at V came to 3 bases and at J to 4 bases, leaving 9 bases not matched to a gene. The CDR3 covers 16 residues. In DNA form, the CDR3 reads TGTGCCAGCAGCCATAAGGGGGACAGAGGGAATCAGCCCCAGCATTTT. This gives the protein CASSHKGDRGNQPQHF.

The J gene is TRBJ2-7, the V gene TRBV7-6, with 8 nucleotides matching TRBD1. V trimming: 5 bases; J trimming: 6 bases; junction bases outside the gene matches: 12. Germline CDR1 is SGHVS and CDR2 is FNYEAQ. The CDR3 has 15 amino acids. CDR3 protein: CASSAVGQGAGEQYF. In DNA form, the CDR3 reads TGTGCCAGCAGCGCCGTCGGACAGGGAGCGGGCGAGCAGTACTTC.

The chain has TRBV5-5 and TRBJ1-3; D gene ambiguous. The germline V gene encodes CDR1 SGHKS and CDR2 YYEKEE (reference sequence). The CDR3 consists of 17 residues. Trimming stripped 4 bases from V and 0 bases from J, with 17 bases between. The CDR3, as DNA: TGTGCCAGCAGCCGCTCCGAGGGTTCTTTCTCTGGAAACACCATATATTTT. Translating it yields CASSRSEGSFSGNTIYF.

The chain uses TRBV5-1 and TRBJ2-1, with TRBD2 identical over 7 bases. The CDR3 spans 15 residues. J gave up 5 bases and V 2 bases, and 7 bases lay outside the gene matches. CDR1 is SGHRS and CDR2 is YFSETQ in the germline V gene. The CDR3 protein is CASSFAGTNDNEQFF. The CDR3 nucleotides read TGCGCCAGCAGCTTTGCCGGGACTAACGACAATGAGCAGTTCTTC.

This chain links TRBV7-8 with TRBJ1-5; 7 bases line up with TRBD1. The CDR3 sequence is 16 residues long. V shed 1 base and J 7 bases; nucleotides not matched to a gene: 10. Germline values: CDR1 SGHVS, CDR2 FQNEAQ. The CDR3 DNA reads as TGTGCCAGCAGCTTAGAGGGGGCGGGGTTGGTCCAGCCCCAGCATTTT. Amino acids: CASSLEGAGLVQPQHF.

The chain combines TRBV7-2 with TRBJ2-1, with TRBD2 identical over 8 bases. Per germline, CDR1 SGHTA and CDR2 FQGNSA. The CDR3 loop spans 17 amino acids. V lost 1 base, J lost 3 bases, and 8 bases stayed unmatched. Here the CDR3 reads CASSLGDPREGYNEQFF. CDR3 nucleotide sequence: TGTGCCAGCAGCTTAGGCGACCCACGGGAGGGCTACAATGAGCAGTTCTTC.

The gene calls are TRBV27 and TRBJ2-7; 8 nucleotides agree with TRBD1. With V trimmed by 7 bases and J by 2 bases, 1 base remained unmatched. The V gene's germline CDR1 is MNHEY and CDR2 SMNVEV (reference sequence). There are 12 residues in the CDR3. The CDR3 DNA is TGTGCCAGCAAGGACAGGGCCTACGAGCAGTACTTC. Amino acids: CASKDRAYEQYF.

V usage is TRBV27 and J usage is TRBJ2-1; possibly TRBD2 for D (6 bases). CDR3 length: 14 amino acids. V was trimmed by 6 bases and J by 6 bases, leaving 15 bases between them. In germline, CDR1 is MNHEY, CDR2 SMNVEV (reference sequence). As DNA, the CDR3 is TGTGCCAGCAGCCCCACGACTAGACGCAATGAGCAGTTCTTC. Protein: CASSPTTRRNEQFF.

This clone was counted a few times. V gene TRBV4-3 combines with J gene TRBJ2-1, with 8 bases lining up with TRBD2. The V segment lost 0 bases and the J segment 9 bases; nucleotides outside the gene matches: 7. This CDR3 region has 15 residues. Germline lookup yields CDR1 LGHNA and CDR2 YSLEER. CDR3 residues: CASSQENAGGGEQFF. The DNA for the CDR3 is TGCGCCAGCAGCCAAGAAAACGCGGGAGGTGGTGAGCAGTTCTTC.

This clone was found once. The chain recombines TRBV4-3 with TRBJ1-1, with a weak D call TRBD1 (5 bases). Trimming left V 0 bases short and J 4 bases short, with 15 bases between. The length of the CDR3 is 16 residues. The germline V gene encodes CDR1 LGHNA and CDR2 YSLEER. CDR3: CASSQDRPGRTTEAFF. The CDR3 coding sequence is TGCGCCAGCAGCCAAGATCGGCCAGGGAGGACCACTGAAGCTTTCTTT.

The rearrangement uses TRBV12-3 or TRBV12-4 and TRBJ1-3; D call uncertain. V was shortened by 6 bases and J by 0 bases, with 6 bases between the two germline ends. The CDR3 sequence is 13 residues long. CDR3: CASSPYSGNTIYF. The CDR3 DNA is TGTGCCAGCAGCCCCTACTCTGGAAACACCATATATTTT.

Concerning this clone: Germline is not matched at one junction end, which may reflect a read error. The CDR3: CASSATSGGQETQYF. For the CDR3, the DNA is TGTGCTAGCAGCGCGACTAGCGGGGGGCAAGAGACCCAGTACTTC. The chain employs TRBV7-7 and TRBJ2-5; 13 bases match TRBD2. The CDR3 length is 15 residues. CDR1 and CDR2 (germline): SSHAT, FNYEAQ (reference sequence).

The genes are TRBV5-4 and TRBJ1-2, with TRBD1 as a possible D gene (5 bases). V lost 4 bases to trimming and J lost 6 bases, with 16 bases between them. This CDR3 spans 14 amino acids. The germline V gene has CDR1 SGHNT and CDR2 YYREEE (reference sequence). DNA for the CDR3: TGTGCCAGCAGCCTACCGGGACCGGGGGATGGCTACACCTTC. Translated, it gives CASSLPGPGDGYTF.

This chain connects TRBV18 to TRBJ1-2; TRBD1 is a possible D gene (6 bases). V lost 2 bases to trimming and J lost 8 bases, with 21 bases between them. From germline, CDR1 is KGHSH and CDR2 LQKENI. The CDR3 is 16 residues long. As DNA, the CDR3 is TGTGCCAGCTCACCAGTGGCACCCCTACAAGGGGGAGGCTACACCTTC. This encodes CASSPVAPLQGGGYTF.

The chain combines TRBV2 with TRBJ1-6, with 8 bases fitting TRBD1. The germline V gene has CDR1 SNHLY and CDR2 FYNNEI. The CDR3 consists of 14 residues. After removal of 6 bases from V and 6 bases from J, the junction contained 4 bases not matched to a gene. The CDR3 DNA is TGTGCCAGCAGGATACAGGGGGTTAATTCACCCCTCCACTTT. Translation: CASRIQGVNSPLHF.

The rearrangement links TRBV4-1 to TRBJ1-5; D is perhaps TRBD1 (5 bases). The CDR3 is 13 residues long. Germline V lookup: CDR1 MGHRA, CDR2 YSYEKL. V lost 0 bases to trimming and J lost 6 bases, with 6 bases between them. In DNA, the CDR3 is TGCGCCAGCAGCCAAGATCAGGGTCAGCCCCAGCATTTT. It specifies CASSQDQGQPQHF.